Listed below are T cell receptor beta chains from one sample, sequenced in a study of response to subunit inactivated influenza vaccine. TCRdb re-analysed the RT-PCR reads in MiXCR, keeping a single row per CDR3 protein. The repertoire holds more than 450,000 distinct CDR3 sequences, with about 10% as singletons. A further study also used this sample, focusing on T cells expressing NK-cell markers.

This material consisted of PBMCs from blood, taken on the day of vaccination. The source of these receptors is a man aged 50-60 years who received an inactivated influenza vaccine. The CDR3 runs from the conserved cysteine through the conserved F or W. The D gene is left open where the match is weak. Clone sizes are given selectively: once, few, many, or a class where the clone is expanded.

TRBV6-2/TRBV6-3	TRBD1	few	TRBJ2-7	CASRGQGTTFNEQYF	TGTGCCAGCAGGGGACAGGGGACGACTTTCAACGAGCAGTACTTC
TRBV6-2/TRBV6-3	NA	NA	TRBJ1-5	CASSFGQNNQPQHF	TGTGCCAGCAGTTTTGGACAGAACAATCAGCCCCAGCATTTT
TRBV7-2	NA	few	TRBJ2-1	CASSLGQRNEQFF	TGTGCCAGCAGCTTAGGCCAGCGCAATGAGCAGTTCTTC
TRBV20-1	NA	NA	TRBJ2-5	CSARQFLETQYF	TGCAGTGCCAGACAGTTCCTCGAGACCCAGTACTTC
TRBV10-3	TRBD1	few	TRBJ1-5	CAISEQVGGQGSNQPQHF	TGTGCCATCAGTGAGCAGGTCGGCGGACAGGGTAGCAATCAGCCCCAGCATTTT
TRBV24-1	NA	few	TRBJ2-1	CATQSYNEQFF	TGTGCCACCCAGAGTTACAATGAGCAGTTCTTC
TRBV29-1	NA	few	TRBJ1-1	CSVSTVVNTEAFF	TGCAGCGTTTCGACAGTAGTGAACACTGAAGCTTTCTTT
TRBV6-6	NA	NA	TRBJ2-7	CASSGTLAYEQYF	TGTGCCAGCAGTGGGACCTTAGCCTACGAGCAGTACTTC
TRBV27	TRBD2	NA	TRBJ2-3	CASSFFSGGNTDTQYF	TGTGCCAGCAGTTTTTTTAGCGGGGGGAACACAGATACGCAGTATTTT
TRBV27	NA	many	TRBJ2-7	CASSLSSGYEQYF	TGTGCCAGCAGCTTGTCTTCAGGCTACGAGCAGTACTTC
TRBV7-2	NA	NA	TRBJ2-5	CASSLAARVQETQYF	TGTGCCAGCAGCTTAGCGGCTAGGGTCCAAGAGACCCAGTACTTC
TRBV5-6	TRBD2	few	TRBJ2-5	CASSLDRTSGRAWETQYF	TGTGCCAGCAGCTTGGATCGGACTAGCGGGAGGGCATGGGAGACCCAGTACTTC
TRBV30	NA	NA	TRBJ2-7	CACIDRLVQYF	TGTGCCTGCATAGACCGTCTGGTGCAGTACTTC
TRBV12-5	NA	few	TRBJ2-5	CASGLVLGAREETQYF	TGTGCTAGTGGTTTGGTACTGGGCGCGAGAGAAGAGACCCAGTACTTC
TRBV28	NA	few	TRBJ2-3	CASSLDPEDTQYF	TGTGCCAGCAGCCTCGACCCTGAGGATACGCAGTATTTT
TRBV27	NA	many	TRBJ2-7	CASSLSGLSYEQYF	TGTGCCAGCAGTTTATCGGGGTTATCCTACGAGCAGTACTTC
TRBV3-1	TRBD2	few	TRBJ2-4	CASSQVASGSGNIQYF	TGTGCCAGCAGCCAAGTGGCTAGCGGGAGTGGAAACATTCAGTACTTC